This entry lists 7 T cell receptor beta chains sequenced from one sample in a study of Graves' ophthalmopathy and Graves' hyperthyroidism (dated by TCRdb to about 2018). Sequenced on an Illumina HiSeq 2000. For repertoire sequencing, the TCR beta CDR3 regions were amplified from RNA transcripts. A first-round RT-PCR used HTBI primers with the Qiagen OneStep RT-PCR kit, followed by a second-round multiplex PCR, size selection and purification. TCRdb ran its own pipeline on the public reads, namely fastp trimming at Q25 and MiXCR clone calling, and kept in-frame beta chains. Entries that share a CDR3 protein sequence are merged under the most common genes and DNA. The sample records over a million distinct CDR3 sequences, around a third of which are singletons. Roughly 11% of the sample goes to the ten largest clones. Sequenced: peripheral blood or thyroid tissue (not recorded which). The receptors originated from an adult man with Graves' hyperthyroidism.

The rearrangement uses TRBV6-5 and TRBJ2-7; possibly TRBD2 for D (5 bases). V lost 1 base and J lost 0, with 16 bases in between. Germline lookup yields CDR1 MNHEY and CDR2 SVGAGI. The CDR3 sequence is 17 residues long. DNA for the CDR3: TGTGCCAGCAGTTACTTCTCGCCCATTAGCGCCTCCTACGAGCAGTACTTC. Translated, it gives CASSYFSPISASYEQYF.

The gene calls are TRBV5-1 and TRBJ2-1; tentatively, D is TRBD1 (6 bases). V was pared by 3 bases and J by 7 bases, with 11 bases between. The CDR3 spans 13 residues. The V gene's germline CDR1 is SGHRS and CDR2 YFSETQ. CDR3 amino acids: CASSSGQTNEQFF. The CDR3 region has the DNA TGCGCCAGCAGCTCGGGACAAACTAATGAGCAGTTCTTC.

This chain connects TRBV7-9 to TRBJ1-3; the D gene is possibly TRBD1 (6 bases). CDR1 is SEHNR and CDR2 is FQNEAQ in the germline V gene (reference sequence). The CDR3 spans 15 residues. The V end lost 5 bases, the J end lost 1 base, and 12 bases lay between the germline ends. CDR3 loop: CASSLTGTSGNTIYF. CDR3 nucleotide sequence: TGTGCCAGCAGCCTAACCGGGACATCTGGAAACACCATATATTTT.

This clonotype has just a few counts. This CDR3 fails to terminate in the conserved phenylalanine or tryptophan, so it likely reflects a read error. The DNA is omitted, as the CDR3 cannot be located on it reliably, and the CDR3 follows TCRdb's listing. The chain employs TRBV3-1 and TRBJ2-7. Germline CDR1 LGHDT, CDR2 YNNKEL (reference sequence). The CDR3 contains 8 residues when both ends are counted. The CDR3: CASSQDSI.

This clonotype was seen ten or more times. V gene TRBV2 combines with J gene TRBJ1-4; 8 bases line up with TRBD1. The ends lost 5 bases at V and 8 bases at J; junction bases unmatched: 10. Germline V gives CDR1 SNHLY, CDR2 FYNNEI. This CDR3 comprises 15 residues. As DNA, the CDR3 is TGTGCCAGCAGTACCGACCGGACAGGGAGGGAAAAACTGTTTTTT. This translates into CASSTDRTGREKLFF.

This clonotype showed up just a few times. The chain links TRBV10-3 to TRBJ2-5; D is ambiguous. The J call is uncertain, as TRBJ2-1 better fits the DNA end. Germline values: CDR1 ENHRY, CDR2 SYGVKD. The CDR3 runs 15 residues. The CDR3 region has the DNA TGTGCCATCAGTGAGAAGACTTGGACCCACAATGAGCAGTTCTTC. Translation gives CAISEKTWTHNEQFF.

This clonotype has ten or more counts. The CDR3 region has the DNA TGTGCCAGCAGGCCTGATTCGAACACTGAAGCTTTCTTT. Translating gives CASRPDSNTEAFF. The chain employs TRBV6-5 and TRBJ1-1; D is undetermined. Germline values: CDR1 MNHEY, CDR2 SVGAGI. The CDR3 contains 13 residues. Trimming left V 6 bases short and J 1 base short, with 9 bases between.